This TCR beta chain was observed in a study of blood T cell repertoires in COVID-19. As for the study in general: Researchers got acute and convalescent COVID-19 samples from the United States, Italy and Spain. In each case, the material was cDNA or gDNA derived from T cells, B-cell-depleted T cells, or PBMCs.

Original processing methods: Counts of nucleated cells, estimated from reference gene primer amplification, were obtained. This table comes from immunoSEQ multiplex PCR, and its TCRdb copy is limited to in-frame clones, with some not included. V and J calls and clone size are given by that table; D and trimming were obtained from the DNA. Counted here are around 130,000 clones, 84% occurring once; the ten biggest clones make up 1.4% to 1.5%. Sequences were obtained from peripheral blood. This TCR derives from a man in his 60s with acute or convalescent COVID-19.

The DNA for the CDR3 is TGTGCCAGCAGTGTATCACAGGACTATGGCTACACCTTC. It yields the protein CASSVSQDYGYTF. This rearrangement joins TRBV25-1 to TRBJ1-2, with a tentative D call TRBD1 (5 bases). Per germline, CDR1 MGHDK and CDR2 SYGVNS. There are 13 residues in the CDR3. Deletions cut 4 bases from V and 3 bases from J, with 9 bases between.